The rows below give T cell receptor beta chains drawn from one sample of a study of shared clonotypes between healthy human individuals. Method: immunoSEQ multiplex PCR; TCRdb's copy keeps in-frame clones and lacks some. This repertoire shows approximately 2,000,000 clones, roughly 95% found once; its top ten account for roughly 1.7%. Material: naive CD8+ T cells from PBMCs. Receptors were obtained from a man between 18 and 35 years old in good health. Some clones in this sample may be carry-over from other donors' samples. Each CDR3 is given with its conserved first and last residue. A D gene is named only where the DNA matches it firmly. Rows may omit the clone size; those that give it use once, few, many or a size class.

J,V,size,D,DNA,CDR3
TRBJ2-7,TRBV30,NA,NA,TGTGCCTGGAGTGTGGGGGACGTTGCCTACGAGCAGTACTTC,CAWSVGDVAYEQYF
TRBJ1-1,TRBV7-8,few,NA,TGTGCCAGCAGCTTGTGGGGGAACACTGAAGCTTTCTTT,CASSLWGNTEAFF
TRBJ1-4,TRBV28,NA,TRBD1,TGTGCCAGCAGTTTTTTCGACAGGGAAAATGAAAAACTGTTTTTT,CASSFFDRENEKLFF
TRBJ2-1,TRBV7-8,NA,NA,TGTGCCAGCTCTTCCTGGGGAGGACAGAGAGATGTCTACAATGAGCAGTTCTTC,CASSSWGGQRDVYNEQFF
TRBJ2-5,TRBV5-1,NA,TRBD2,TGCGCCAGCAGCTCGATGACTAGCGGGAGCTCTACAGAGACCCAGTACTTC,CASSSMTSGSSTETQYF
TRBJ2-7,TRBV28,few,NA,TGTGCCAGCAGCACCCCAGACAGCCTACACTACGAGCAGTACTTC,CASSTPDSLHYEQYF
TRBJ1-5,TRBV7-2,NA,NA,TGTGCCAGCAGCTTATGGGACACCAATCAGCCCCAGCATTTT,CASSLWDTNQPQHF
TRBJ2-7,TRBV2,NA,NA,TGTGCCAGCAGTGAACCTCTCACTAATCCCTACGAGCAGTACTTC,CASSEPLTNPYEQYF
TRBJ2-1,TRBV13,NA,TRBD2,TGTGCCAGCAGTACCCAGCGGGAGGGCCACAATGAGCAGTTCTTC,CASSTQREGHNEQFF
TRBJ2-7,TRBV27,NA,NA,TGTGCCAGCAGTCTCCGTAGGACTTACGAGCAGTACTTC,CASSLRRTYEQYF
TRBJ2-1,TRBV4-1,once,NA,TGCGCCAGCAGCCAGGAGTGGGGATGGTACAATGAGCAGTTCTTC,CASSQEWGWYNEQFF
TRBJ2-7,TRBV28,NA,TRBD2,TGTGCCAGCAGTTTGCCTAGCGGGAGGTACGAGCAGTACTTC,CASSLPSGRYEQYF
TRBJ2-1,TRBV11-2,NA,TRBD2,TGTGCCAGCAGCTTCGGGCTAGCGGGATACAATGAGCAGTTCTTC,CASSFGLAGYNEQFF
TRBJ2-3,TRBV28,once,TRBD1,TGTGCCAGCAGTTTAGGGCAGGGGGCAGAAGATACGCAGTATTTT,CASSLGQGAEDTQYF
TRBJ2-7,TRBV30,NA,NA,TGTGCCTGGAGTGAAATTAAGACGGGCCCCTACGAGCAGTACTTC,CAWSEIKTGPYEQYF
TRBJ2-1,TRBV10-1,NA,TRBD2,TGCGCCAGCAGCGGCCGCGCTAGCGGAGGGATGTATGAGCAGTTCTTC,CASSGRASGGMYEQFF
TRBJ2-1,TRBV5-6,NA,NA,TGTGCCAGCAGCTTCGCCAGGAATGAGCAGTTCTTC,CASSFARNEQFF
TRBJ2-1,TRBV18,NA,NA,TGTGCCAGCTCTCCCCAGAAGGTCAGCTCCTACAATGAGCAGTTCTTC,CASSPQKVSSYNEQFF
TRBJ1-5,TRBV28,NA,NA,TGTGCCAGCAGTTTATCGCCCGGGCGGTTGGCAGGTATCAGTCAGCCCCAGCATTTT,CASSLSPGRLAGISQPQHF
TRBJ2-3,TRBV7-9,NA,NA,TGTGCCAGCAGCTTAGGTCACTACGCGGTCACAGATACGCAGTATTTT,CASSLGHYAVTDTQYF
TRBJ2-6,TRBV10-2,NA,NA,TGCGCCAGCAGCCCAGGGCGGGCTGGGGCCAACGTCCTGACTTTC,CASSPGRAGANVLTF
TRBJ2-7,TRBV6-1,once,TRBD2,TGTGCCAGCAGTGAAGCGCGGCTAGCGGGAGTCTTGAAACACTACGAGCAGTACTTC,CASSEARLAGVLKHYEQYF
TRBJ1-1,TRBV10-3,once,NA,TGTGCCATCAGTGAGAAACAGAACATGAACACTGAAGCTTTCTTT,CAISEKQNMNTEAFF
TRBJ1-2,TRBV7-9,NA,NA,TGTGCCAGCAGCTTAGGTCCAGGGCTCTATGGCTACACCTTC,CASSLGPGLYGYTF
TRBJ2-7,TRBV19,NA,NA,TGTGCCAGTCAAGCGGATACCTACGAGCAGTACTTC,CASQADTYEQYF
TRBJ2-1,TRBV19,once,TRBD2,TGTGCCAGTAGAAAACTAGCGGGGGACTACAATGAGCAGTTCTTC,CASRKLAGDYNEQFF
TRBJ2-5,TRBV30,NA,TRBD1,TGTGCCTGGAGTGGACAGGGGGCAAAGACCCAGTACTTC,CAWSGQGAKTQYF
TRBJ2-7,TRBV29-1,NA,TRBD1,TGCAGCGTTGAATCTCCCGGGGACAGGCTCAACGAGCAGTACTTC,CSVESPGDRLNEQYF
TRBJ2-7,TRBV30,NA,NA,TGTGCCTGGAGTGTGGGGTTGTACGAGCAGTACTTC,CAWSVGLYEQYF
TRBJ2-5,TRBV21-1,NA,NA,TGTGCCAGCAGCAAAGTAGTCGACAAGAGGGGCCAAGAGACCCAGTACTTC,CASSKVVDKRGQETQYF
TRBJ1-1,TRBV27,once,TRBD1,TGTGCCAGCAGACCGACAGGGGAAGGTCACACTGAAGCTTTCTTT,CASRPTGEGHTEAFF
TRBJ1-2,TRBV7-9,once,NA,TGTGCCAGCAGCTCCCAAGCAACAGAGGATGGCTACACCTTC,CASSSQATEDGYTF
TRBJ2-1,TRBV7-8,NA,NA,TGTGCCAGCAGCTTTGCCGGGTACAATGAGCAGTTCTTC,CASSFAGYNEQFF
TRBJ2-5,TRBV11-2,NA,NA,TGTGCCAGCAGCTTAGATTTACAAGAGACCCAGTACTTC,CASSLDLQETQYF
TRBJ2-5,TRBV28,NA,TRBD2,TGTGCCAGCAGTCCGGGACTAGCGGGAGTAACTCCCGGTCCGGAGACCCAGTACTTC,CASSPGLAGVTPGPETQYF
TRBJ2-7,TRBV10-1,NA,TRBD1,TGCGCCAGCACCACAGGGGACACCGAGCAGTACTTC,CASTTGDTEQYF
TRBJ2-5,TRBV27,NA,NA,TGTGCCAGCAGTCCGATTTTCAGGGCAGAAGGGGAGACCCAGTACTTC,CASSPIFRAEGETQYF
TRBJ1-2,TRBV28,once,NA,TGTGCCAGCAGTCTGCGGAGCCCCTCTGGCTACACCTTC,CASSLRSPSGYTF
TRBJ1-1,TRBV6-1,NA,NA,TGTGCCAGCAGTGAAGTGGGCAGGAACACTGAAGCTTTCTTT,CASSEVGRNTEAFF
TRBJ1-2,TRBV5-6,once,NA,TGTGCCAGCAGCTTGCATCGGGACGGAAACTATGGCTACACCTTC,CASSLHRDGNYGYTF
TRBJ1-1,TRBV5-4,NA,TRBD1,TGTGCCAGCAGCCCCAACCGAGGGGGCGACACTGAAGCTTTCTTT,CASSPNRGGDTEAFF
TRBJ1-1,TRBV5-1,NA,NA,TGCGCCAGCACGGTGGGGGCCTACCCCAATGAAGCTTTCTTT,CASTVGAYPNEAFF
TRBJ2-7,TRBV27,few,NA,TGTGCCAGCAGTTTAGCGGGACAGTCCTACGAGCAGTACTTC,CASSLAGQSYEQYF
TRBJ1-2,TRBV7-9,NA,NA,TGTGCCAGCAGCTTAGTAGGGAGTGGCTATGGCTACACCTTC,CASSLVGSGYGYTF
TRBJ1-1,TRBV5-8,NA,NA,TGTGCCGGCCTAGGGGGATGGGGCAAGAACACTGAAGCTTTCTTT,CAGLGGWGKNTEAFF
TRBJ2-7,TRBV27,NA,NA,TGTGCCAGCAGTTGGGGGCTACCTTACGAGCAGTACTTC,CASSWGLPYEQYF